The clone carrying this T cell receptor beta chain was seen more than once but under ten times. This entry belongs to a study of shared clonotypes between healthy human individuals. Investigators spread the genomic DNA of each subset evenly over several immunoSEQ plates. The input for sorted-subset replicate PCRs was approximately 210 ng DNA, 25,000 to 30,000 T cell genomes. The method was immunoSEQ multiplex PCR; TCRdb's version includes in-frame clones alone and lacks a portion of them. Of some 1,100,000 clones listed, approximately 80% are singletons. Germline V gene sequence: CDR1 MNHNS, CDR2 SASEGT. The CDR3 is made up of 14 amino acids. V was clipped by 10 bases and J by 2 bases; unmatched bases: 2.

The sample was memory CD4+ T cells from PBMCs. Sample subset: CD45RA-negative fraction. The chain uses TRBV6-1 and TRBJ2-3, with 14 nucleotides matching TRBD2. The receptor was derived from a man between 18 and 35 years old in good health. Some clones in this sample may be carry-over from other donors' samples. CDR3 DNA: TGTGCCACGGGACTAGCGGGGGCCACAGATACGCAGTATTTT. Translating it yields CATGLAGATDTQYF.